These T cell receptor beta chains were read from a single sample in a study of response to subunit inactivated influenza vaccine. TCRdb called the RT-PCR reads again in MiXCR, with one record for every CDR3 protein. The sample contains around 150,000 distinct CDR3 sequences, 11% of which appear only once. The sequencing used non-naive T cells sorted from PBMCs, collected more than 35 days after vaccination. The receptors were sampled from a man aged 50 to 59 who received an inactivated influenza vaccine. Each CDR3 is given with its conserved first and last residue. The D gene is left open where the match is weak. Not all rows give a size; the values are once, few, many and, for expanded clones, a class.

d_call clone_size j_call v_call cdr3_nt cdr3_aa
TRBD2 medium-sized TRBJ2-3 TRBV4-2 TGTGCCAGCAGCCAAGGGAACGGCGGGAGACTGGCAGATACGCAGTATTTT CASSQGNGGRLADTQYF
TRBD2 few TRBJ2-1 TRBV12-3/TRBV12-4 TGTGCCAGCAGTTTATGGCTAGCGGGAGGTAGCGATGAGCAGTTCTTC CASSLWLAGGSDEQFF
- - TRBJ1-3 TRBV2 TGTGCCAGCAGGGACGGGACTTTTGGAAACACCATATATTTT CASRDGTFGNTIYF
- few TRBJ2-5 TRBV29-1 TGCAGCGTTGAAGTCAGGGTGGAGACCCAGTACTTC CSVEVRVETQYF
TRBD1 - TRBJ2-1 TRBV4-3 TGCGCCAGCAGCCAAGGTGAGGGGGCTTTGAATGAGCAGTTCTTC CASSQGEGALNEQFF
- - TRBJ2-1 TRBV7-9 TGTGCCAGCAGCACAAACAACAATGAGCAGTTCTTC CASSTNNNEQFF
TRBD2 - TRBJ2-3 TRBV6-2/TRBV6-3 TGTGCCAGCAGTTACACTAGCGGGAGAGAGAGCACAGATACGCAGTATTTT CASSYTSGRESTDTQYF
- - TRBJ2-3 TRBV2 TGTGCCAGCAGCGAAGGGGGAAGTCAGTATTTT CASSEGGSQYF
- - TRBJ2-7 TRBV3-1 TGTGCCAGCAGCCCCAGTAGAACCTACGAGCAGTACTTC CASSPSRTYEQYF
- many TRBJ2-7 TRBV6-1 TGTGCCAGCACCCTCTCTGGGGGGGCAGGTTACGAGCAGTACTTC CASTLSGGAGYEQYF
TRBD2 - TRBJ2-3 TRBV20-1 TGCAGTGCTAGAGGTGAAGGACTAGCGGGTACCACAGATACGCAGTATTTT CSARGEGLAGTTDTQYF
TRBD1 many TRBJ1-4 TRBV10-2 TGCGCCACCAGACAGGGGGACGGTGAAAAACTGTTTTTT CATRQGDGEKLFF
TRBD1 - TRBJ2-7 TRBV10-3 TGTGCCATCAGAGCGACAGGGAGCGAGCAGTACTTC CAIRATGSEQYF
TRBD2 many TRBJ2-1 TRBV5-6 TGTGCCAGCAGCTTCGGAGCGGGGGCCCCCAATGAGCAGTTCTTC CASSFGAGAPNEQFF
- few TRBJ2-7 TRBV27 TGTGCCAGCAGACAGACCCGCATGTCCTACGAGCAGTACTTC CASRQTRMSYEQYF
- - TRBJ2-3 TRBV4-2 TGTGCCAGCAGCCAAGATCGGGGCGCGCAGTATTTT CASSQDRGAQYF
- many TRBJ2-1 TRBV4-3 TGCGCCAGCAGCCAAGGTCTGTCTCTCGGGAATGAGCAGTTCTTC CASSQGLSLGNEQFF
- - TRBJ2-7 TRBV6-5 TGTGCCAGCAGCTACACCCCCCTTTCAGGGTCCAGATACGAGCAGTACTTC CASSYTPLSGSRYEQYF
TRBD2 few TRBJ2-7 TRBV20-1 TGCAGTGCGACTTTACTAGCGGGAGGAGAGCAGTACTTC CSATLLAGGEQYF
- - TRBJ1-1 TRBV14 TGTGCCAGCAGCCAAGGACAGGTGGGGTCAGGCAACACTGAAGCTTTCTTT CASSQGQVGSGNTEAFF
- - TRBJ2-7 TRBV27 TGTGCCAGCAGTTTACTGGGGGGCACAAGCTCCTACGAGCAGTACTTC CASSLLGGTSSYEQYF
- few TRBJ1-2 TRBV10-3 TGTGCCATCACCCCGGGAGGATATGGCTACACCTTC CAITPGGYGYTF
- - TRBJ1-2 TRBV4-1 TGCGCCAGCAGCCAAGATAGCCAGGGGATGAACTATGGCTACACCTTC CASSQDSQGMNYGYTF
- many TRBJ1-1 TRBV3-1 TGTGCCAGCAGCCAAGTTGGGTCGGACACTGAAGCTTTCTTT CASSQVGSDTEAFF
- - TRBJ1-1 TRBV20-1 TGCAGTGCTCAGATCGGAGGGGCATCCTCCGAAGCTTTCTTT CSAQIGGASSEAFF
- many TRBJ2-1 TRBV20-1 TGCAGTGCTAGGGACAGCGGGACAAACAATGAGCAGTTCTTC CSARDSGTNNEQFF
TRBD1 - TRBJ1-1 TRBV11-2 TGTGCCAGCAGCTTATCCAGGGGGCCCACTGAAGCTTTCTTT CASSLSRGPTEAFF
- many TRBJ1-5 TRBV28 TGTGCCAGCAGTTCCATCAAGGACAGTTTTAATCAGCCCCAGCATTTT CASSSIKDSFNQPQHF
- - TRBJ1-5 TRBV4-3 TGCGCCAGCAGCCAAGAGCTGGCGGGAGGCAATCAGCCCCAGCATTTT CASSQELAGGNQPQHF
- few TRBJ1-5 TRBV28 TGTGCCAGCAGTTTTCCCTGGGAGGGCAGGCGGGAGCCCCAGCATTTT CASSFPWEGRREPQHF
- few TRBJ2-3 TRBV4-1 TGCGCCAGCAGCCAAGATCCAGGGGTAAACACAGATACGCAGTATTTT CASSQDPGVNTDTQYF
- - TRBJ2-2 TRBV7-3 TGTGCCAGCAGCCCTAGAGTGGGAGAGCTGTTTTTT CASSPRVGELFF
TRBD1 few TRBJ2-3 TRBV7-2 TGTGCCAGCAGACCGGACAGGGGCTGGGCAGATACGCAGTATTTT CASRPDRGWADTQYF
TRBD1 few TRBJ2-2 TRBV28 TGTGCCAGCAGAAGACAGGGGGTGAACACCGGGGAGCTGTTTTTT CASRRQGVNTGELFF
- many TRBJ2-5 TRBV20-1 TGCAGTGCTATAAGGGGGATTGGGGAGACCCAGTACTTC CSAIRGIGETQYF
- few TRBJ2-2 TRBV5-1 TGCGCCAGCAGCCAAGACAAGAACACCGGGGAGCTGTTTTTT CASSQDKNTGELFF
TRBD1 few TRBJ1-1 TRBV18 TGTGCCAGCTCACCGGCACAGGGGGCGTTTATGGAAGCTTTCTTT CASSPAQGAFMEAFF
- many TRBJ1-4 TRBV7-9 TGTGCCAGCAGCCCCCGGGGGAATAATGAAAAACTGTTTTTT CASSPRGNNEKLFF
- - TRBJ2-7 TRBV7-9 TGTGCCAGCACGACGGAGTCGAGCTCCTACGAGCAGTACTTC CASTTESSSYEQYF
- - TRBJ2-3 TRBV6-5 TGTGCCAGCAGTTACTCGTATACGCAGTATTTT CASSYSYTQYF
TRBD1 - TRBJ1-1 TRBV7-9 TGTGCCAGCAGCGCCGGACAGGGAGCGGGGTATTACACTGAAGCTTTCTTT CASSAGQGAGYYTEAFF
TRBD2 few TRBJ2-1 TRBV28 TGTGCCAGCAGTGGGATTAGCGGGAGGGCCAATGAGCAGTTCTTC CASSGISGRANEQFF
- few TRBJ2-2 TRBV6-1 TGTGCCAGCATCCGGACAACGAACACCGGGGAGCTGTTTTTT CASIRTTNTGELFF
TRBD1 - TRBJ2-5 TRBV18 TGTGCCAGCTCGCTCGGGACAGGGCTCCAAGAGACCCAGTACTTC CASSLGTGLQETQYF
- - TRBJ2-6 TRBV11-1 TGTGCCAGCAGCTTAGCGTTTCGCTTACTCTTGGCTGGGGCCAACGTCCTGACTTTC CASSLAFRLLLAGANVLTF
- - TRBJ2-7 TRBV7-2 TGTGCCAGCAGCTTCATGGGGGCATGGTACTTC CASSFMGAWYF
- - TRBJ2-2 TRBV6-2/TRBV6-3 TGTGCCAGCATCGGAGACACCGGGGAGCTGTTTTTT CASIGDTGELFF
TRBD2 many TRBJ2-7 TRBV4-2 TGTGCCAGCAGCCTATCCCTATTAGAGCGGGAGACATACGAGCAGTACTTC CASSLSLLERETYEQYF
- few TRBJ2-3 TRBV20-1 TGCAGTGCTAACGACTTAGACACAGATACGCAGTATTTT CSANDLDTDTQYF
TRBD2 few TRBJ2-5 TRBV20-1 TGCAGTGCTTCCGGGACTAGCGGGGGGGCCGAGACCCAGTACTTC CSASGTSGGAETQYF
TRBD2 few TRBJ2-1 TRBV10-3 TGTGCCATCAGTGAGGCGAGCGGGAGGGCCAAGGGTGAGCAGTTCTTC CAISEASGRAKGEQFF
TRBD1 medium-sized TRBJ2-7 TRBV12-3/TRBV12-4 TGTGCCAGCAGGGCCGCCGGGACAGGGACCTACGAGCAGTACTTC CASRAAGTGTYEQYF
- many TRBJ1-4 TRBV7-2 TGTGCCAGCAGCTTATTTGCGTTGGCGGCAACTAATGAAAAACTGTTTTTT CASSLFALAATNEKLFF